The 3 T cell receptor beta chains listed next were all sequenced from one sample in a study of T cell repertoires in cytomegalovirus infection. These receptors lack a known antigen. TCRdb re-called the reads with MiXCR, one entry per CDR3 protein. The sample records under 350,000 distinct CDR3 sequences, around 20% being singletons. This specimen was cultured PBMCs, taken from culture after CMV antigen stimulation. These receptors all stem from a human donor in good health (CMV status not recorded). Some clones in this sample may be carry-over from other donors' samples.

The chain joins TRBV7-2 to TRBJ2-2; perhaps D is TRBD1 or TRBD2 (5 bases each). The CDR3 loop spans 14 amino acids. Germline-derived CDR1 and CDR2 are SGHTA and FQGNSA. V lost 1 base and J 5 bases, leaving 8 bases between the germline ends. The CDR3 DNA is TGTGCCAGCAGCTTAGATGGGGGAACCGGGGAGCTGTTTTTT. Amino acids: CASSLDGGTGELFF. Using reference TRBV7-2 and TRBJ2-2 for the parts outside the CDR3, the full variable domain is GAGVSQSPSNKVTEKGKDVELRCDPISGHTALYWYRQSLGQGLEFLIYFQGNSAPDKSGLPSDRFSAERTGGSVSTLTIQRTQQEDSAVYLCASSLDGGTGELFFGEGSRLTVL.

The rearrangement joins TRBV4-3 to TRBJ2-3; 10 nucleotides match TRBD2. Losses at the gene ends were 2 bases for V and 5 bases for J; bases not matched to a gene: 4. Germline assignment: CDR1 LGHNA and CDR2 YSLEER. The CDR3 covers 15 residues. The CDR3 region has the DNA TGCGCCAGCAGCCAACTAGCGGGAGTGTTAGATACGCAGTATTTT. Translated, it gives CASSQLAGVLDTQYF.

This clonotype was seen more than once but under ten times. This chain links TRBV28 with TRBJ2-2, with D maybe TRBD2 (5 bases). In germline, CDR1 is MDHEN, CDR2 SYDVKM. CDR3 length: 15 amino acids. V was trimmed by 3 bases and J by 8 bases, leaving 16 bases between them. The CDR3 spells CASSFNSAWGGELFF. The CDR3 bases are TGTGCCAGCAGTTTTAATAGCGCTTGGGGAGGGGAGCTGTTTTTT.